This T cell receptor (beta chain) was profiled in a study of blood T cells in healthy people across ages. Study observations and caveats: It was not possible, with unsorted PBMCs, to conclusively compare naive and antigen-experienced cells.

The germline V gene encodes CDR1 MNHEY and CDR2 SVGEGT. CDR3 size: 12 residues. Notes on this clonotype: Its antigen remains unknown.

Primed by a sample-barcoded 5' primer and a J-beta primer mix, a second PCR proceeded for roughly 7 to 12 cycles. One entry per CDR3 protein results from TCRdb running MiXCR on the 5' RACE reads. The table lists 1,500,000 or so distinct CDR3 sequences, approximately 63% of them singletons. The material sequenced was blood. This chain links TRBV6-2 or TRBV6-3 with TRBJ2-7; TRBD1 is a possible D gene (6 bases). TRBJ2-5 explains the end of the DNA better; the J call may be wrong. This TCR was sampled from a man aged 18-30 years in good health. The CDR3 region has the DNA TGTGCCACCCGGACAGAGAAAGAGACCCAGTACTTC. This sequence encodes CATRTEKETQYF.